Shown below are 21 T cell receptor beta chains from a single sample sequenced in a study of beta chain features in type 1 diabetes. General observations from the study: Researchers report that Type 1 diabetes patients had moderately but significantly shorter TCRB CDR3s across all four CD4+ subsets.

Since all of the isolated RNA was reverse transcribed, expressed TCRB transcripts were what got sequenced. TCRdb keeps only in-frame clones here, not all; method: immunoSEQ multiplex PCR. The sample carries around 300,000 clones, approximately 16% recorded once. Their recognized antigens are unknown. Sequencing was done on a sample of naive CD4+ T cells from blood. The receptors were sampled from a man between 18 and 35 years old with type 1 diabetes.

The sample holds a few counts of this clone. This chain joins TRBV30 and TRBJ2-7, with D uncertain. Trimming cost V 1 base and J 3 bases, with 7 bases left between them. Germline V gene sequence: CDR1 GTSNPN, CDR2 SVGIG (reference sequence). The CDR3 has 12 residues. CDR3 sequence: CAWSGQIYEQYF. CDR3 coding DNA: TGTGCCTGGAGTGGGCAGATCTACGAGCAGTACTTC.

V is TRBV16 and J is TRBJ2-7; the D is unclear. The CDR3 runs to 14 residues. Germline loops: CDR1 KGHSY, CDR2 FQNENV. Trimming took 4 bases from V and 6 from J, leaving 16 bases between them. The CDR3 loop is CASSLEPLSGEQYF. CDR3 DNA sequence: TGTGCCAGCAGCCTTGAGCCCCTATCGGGCGAGCAGTACTTC.

The CDR3 coding sequence is TGTGCCAGCAGCATCGGACTAGCGGGAGGAGAGACCCAGTACTTC. Protein product: CASSIGLAGGETQYF. The chain is built from TRBV13 and TRBJ2-5; 14 bases are shared with TRBD2. J was trimmed by 4 bases and V by 5 bases; bases with no gene match: 3. The CDR3 spans 15 residues. The germline CDR1 and CDR2 sequences are PRHDT and FYEKMQ (reference sequence).

This clone was seen only a few times. V usage is TRBV19 and J usage is TRBJ1-2; weak D call: TRBD1 (6 bases). Germline V gene sequence: CDR1 LNHDA, CDR2 SQIVND (reference sequence). The CDR3 length is 14 residues. Trimming cost V 7 bases and J 5 bases, with 17 bases left between them. This CDR3 reads CASTTPGAGYGYTF. DNA of the CDR3: TGTGCCAGTACAACCCCAGGGGCTGGGTATGGCTACACCTTC.

This clone was recorded a few times. The V call is TRBV27, the J call TRBJ2-1; 10 bases align to TRBD2. Germline V lookup: CDR1 MNHEY, CDR2 SMNVEV (reference sequence). The V segment lost 6 bases and the J segment 0 bases; nucleotides outside the gene matches: 11. The CDR3 covers 18 residues. Written as DNA, the CDR3 is TGTGCCAGCAGAAGGACTAGCGGAACACTTCCCTCCTACAATGAGCAGTTCTTC. It yields the protein CASRRTSGTLPSYNEQFF.

Turning to this clone: The same CDR3 arises from other DNA sequences in this sample as well. The CDR3 region has the DNA TGTGCCAGTAGTATGCGCGAGACCCAGTACTTC. Translated, it gives CASSMRETQYF. V usage is TRBV19 and J usage is TRBJ2-5; D gene ambiguous. The CDR3 sequence is 11 residues long. Germline CDR1 reads LNHDA; CDR2 reads SQIVND (reference sequence). Trimming took 3 bases from V and 5 from J, leaving 4 bases between them. The variable domain in full, with the rest retrieved from reference TRBV19 and TRBJ2-5, is DGGITQSPKYLFRKEGQNVTLSCEQNLNHDAMYWYRQDPGQGLRLIYYSQIVNDFQKGDIAEGYSVSREKKESFPLTVTSAQKNPTAFYLCASSMRETQYFGPGTRLLVL.

The chain carries TRBV28 and TRBJ2-7, with 10 bases that match TRBD1. V gave up 4 bases and J gave up 4 bases; unmatched junction bases: 4. The CDR3 sequence is 14 residues long. From germline, CDR1 is MDHEN and CDR2 SYDVKM. CDR3 amino acids: CASSWTGGMYEQYF. The DNA of the CDR3 is TGTGCCAGCAGTTGGACAGGGGGTATGTACGAGCAGTACTTC.

This clone came up a few times. The chain employs TRBV5-1 and TRBJ1-5, with 7 bases identical to TRBD1. The CDR3 has 13 residues. CDR1 and CDR2 from the germline V gene are SGHRS and YFSETQ. J was trimmed by 2 bases and V by 7 bases; bases with no gene match: 3. CDR3 sequence reads: CASSTGGNQPQHF. CDR3 DNA: TGCGCCAGCTCAACAGGGGGCAATCAGCCCCAGCATTTT.

A few counts support this clone. V gene TRBV25-1 combines with J gene TRBJ2-5; D gene uncertain. CDR1 and CDR2 (germline): MGHDK, SYGVNS. V was clipped by 4 bases and J by 2 bases, with 8 bases between them. This CDR3 spans 13 amino acids. The CDR3 sequence: CASSVWPQETQYF. The CDR3 DNA reads as TGTGCCAGCAGTGTTTGGCCTCAAGAGACCCAGTACTTC.

CDR3 loop: CASSALPAVVPAGGPKDTQYF. CDR3 sequence (DNA): TGTGCCAGCAGCGCCCTGCCGGCTGTGGTGCCAGCGGGGGGGCCGAAAGATACGCAGTATTTT. This chain connects TRBV9 to TRBJ2-3; 10 bases match TRBD2. Trimming cost V 3 bases and J 5 bases; bases outside gene matches: 24. The CDR3 extends over 21 amino acids. The V gene's germline CDR1 is SGDLS and CDR2 YYNGEE.

This clone was seen only a few times. The chain joins TRBV5-6 to TRBJ2-1, with D perhaps TRBD2 (6 bases). With 4 bases removed from V and 1 base from J, the gap between germline ends came to 9 bases. In germline, CDR1 is SGHDT, CDR2 YYEEEE. This CDR3 has 14 residues. CDR3 sequence: CASSLGLSYNEQFF. The CDR3 DNA reads TGTGCCAGCAGCCTGGGACTTTCCTACAATGAGCAGTTCTTC.

This clone has more than one count but fewer than ten. The V and J genes are TRBV4-3 and TRBJ2-5; D uncertain. CDR1 and CDR2 (germline): LGHNA, YSLEER. The CDR3 contains 15 residues. Trimming pared 0 bases from V and 2 bases from J, leaving 10 bases between. The CDR3 DNA reads TGCGCCAGCAGCCAAGATTGGGCAGTACAAGAGACCCAGTACTTC. Translation: CASSQDWAVQETQYF.

The genes are TRBV23-1 and TRBJ1-1; D is unresolved. TRBV23-1 is known as an ORF, though its function is uncertain. V was pared by 3 bases and J by 1 base, with 3 bases between. The CDR3 is made up of 12 amino acids. The DNA of the CDR3 is TGCGCCAGCAGTCACAGGAACACTGAAGCTTTCTTT. It yields the protein CASSHRNTEAFF.

The chain employs TRBV5-6 and TRBJ2-1, with 12 bases lining up with TRBD2. The V segment lost 3 bases and the J segment 10 bases; nucleotides outside the gene matches: 8. CDR1 and CDR2 (germline): SGHDT, YYEEEE. This CDR3 is 15 amino acids long. The CDR3 loop reads CASSSGTSGSGEQFF. CDR3 nucleotide sequence: TGTGCCAGCAGCTCCGGGACTAGCGGGTCAGGGGAGCAGTTCTTC.

The CDR3 bases are TGTGCCAGCTCACCCCGACAGGGCCACGAGCAGTACTTC. It encodes CASSPRQGHEQYF. The V call is TRBV18, the J call TRBJ2-7, with 7 bases fitting TRBD1. Germline values: CDR1 KGHSH, CDR2 LQKENI. After removal of 3 bases from V and 5 bases from J, the junction contained 4 bases not matched to a gene. The CDR3 loop spans 13 amino acids.

This clone was picked up a small number of times. The chain joins TRBV9 to TRBJ1-6; D gene unclear. The CDR3 is 13 residues long. Trimming shortened V by 3 bases and J by 9 bases, and 10 bases separated the two germline ends. Germline CDR1 is SGDLS and CDR2 is YYNGEE. The CDR3 coding sequence is TGTGCCAGCAGCGGCCAAGAGGGTTCACCCCTCCACTTT. It yields the protein CASSGQEGSPLHF.

V usage is TRBV5-1 and J usage is TRBJ2-7, with D perhaps TRBD1 (6 bases). The germline V gene encodes CDR1 SGHRS and CDR2 YFSETQ. This CDR3 region has 16 residues. The V and J ends lost 3 bases and 1 base respectively, with 17 bases between them. The CDR3 spells CASSSLKIDRSYEQYF. The CDR3 DNA sequence: TGCGCCAGCAGCTCCCTGAAAATTGACAGGTCCTACGAGCAGTACTTC.

A few counts support this clone. J is TRBJ1-5 and V is TRBV28; no firm D call. The CDR3 extends over 20 amino acids. The germline gives CDR1 MDHEN, CDR2 SYDVKM. The germline V and J ends were trimmed by 6 bases and 1 base, with 28 bases remaining between them. The CDR3 loop is CASSRGRLPKGRWSNQPQHF. The CDR3 DNA reads TGTGCCAGCAGCAGAGGGAGACTCCCAAAAGGCAGGTGGAGCAATCAGCCCCAGCATTTT.

This clone was counted only a few times. The chain is built from TRBV28 and TRBJ2-3; D is undetermined. The CDR3 totals 14 residues. V shed 7 bases and J shed 0 bases, with 11 bases lying between them. Per germline, CDR1 MDHEN and CDR2 SYDVKM. The CDR3 DNA follows: TGTGCCAGCACTGGTAGTCTGAGCACAGATACGCAGTATTTT. Translated, it gives CASTGSLSTDTQYF.

This clone has more than one count but fewer than ten. The sample holds other DNA sequences that translate to the same CDR3. The CDR3 loop reads CASSRYNEQFF. The DNA for the CDR3 is TGTGCCAGTTCGAGGTACAATGAGCAGTTCTTC. The J gene is TRBJ2-1, the V gene TRBV19, with unresolved D. Trimming shortened V by 8 bases and J by 4 bases, and 6 bases separated the two germline ends. Germline values: CDR1 LNHDA, CDR2 SQIVND (reference sequence). This CDR3 is 11 amino acids long. Supplemented by reference TRBV19 and TRBJ2-1, the full variable domain reads DGGITQSPKYLFRKEGQNVTLSCEQNLNHDAMYWYRQDPGQGLRLIYYSQIVNDFQKGDIAEGYSVSREKKESFPLTVTSAQKNPTAFYLCASSRYNEQFFGPGTRLTVL.

This clone was seen a handful of times. CDR3 sequence (DNA): TGTGCCGTGGGACTACCATTAAAGGAGCTGTTTTTT. This sequence encodes CAVGLPLKELFF. The chain employs TRBV30 and TRBJ2-2, with TRBD2 matching 7 bases. V lost 8 bases to trimming and J lost 10 bases; unmatched junction nucleotides: 10. Per the germline V gene, CDR1 is GTSNPN and CDR2 is SVGIG (reference sequence). The CDR3 sequence is 12 residues long. Looking up the rest from reference TRBV30 and TRBJ2-2 gives the full variable domain: SQTIHQWPATLVQPVGSPLSLECTVEGTSNPNLYWYRQAAGRGLQLLFYSVGIGQISSEVPQNLSASRPQDRQFILSSKKLLLSDSGFYLCAVGLPLKELFFGEGSRLTVL.